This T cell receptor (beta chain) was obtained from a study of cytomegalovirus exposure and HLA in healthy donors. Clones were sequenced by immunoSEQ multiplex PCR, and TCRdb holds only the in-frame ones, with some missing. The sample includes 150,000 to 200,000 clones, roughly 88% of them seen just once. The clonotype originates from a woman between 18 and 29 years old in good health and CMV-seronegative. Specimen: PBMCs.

DNA for the CDR3: TGCGCCAGCAGCCAGTGGACAGTGAACACTGAAGCTTTCTTT. The encoded protein is CASSQWTVNTEAFF. J is TRBJ1-1 and V is TRBV4-1; weak D call: TRBD1 (6 bases). The CDR3 extends over 14 amino acids. V lost 3 bases and J 0 bases, leaving 8 bases between the germline ends. Germline V gene sequence: CDR1 MGHRA, CDR2 YSYEKL.